The 30 T cell receptor beta chains below come from one sample, sequenced in a study of technical replicates of blood from several donors. The repertoire was sequenced with immunoSEQ multiplex PCR; TCRdb's copy has only in-frame clones and lacks some. The sample holds 70,000 to 80,000 clones, 75% to 95% seen once. Sequencing was done on a sample of T cells isolated from PBMCs. These TCRs come from a human donor in good health. Some clones in this sample may be carry-over from other donors' samples.

The chain recombines TRBV4-1 with TRBJ2-5; 9 bases match TRBD1. The J call may be wrong; the DNA end is better matched by TRBJ2-7. The CDR3 has 16 residues. Per germline, CDR1 MGHRA and CDR2 YSYEKL. The CDR3 bases are TGCGCCAGCAGCCACGGGACAGGGACGATGATCTACGAGCAGTACTTC. Translated, it gives CASSHGTGTMIYEQYF.

The chain has TRBV10-1 and TRBJ2-5; 8 positions agree with TRBD2. The germline V gene has CDR1 WNHNN and CDR2 SYGVQD (reference sequence). The CDR3 sequence is 13 residues long. Trimming took 3 bases from V and 9 from J; bases not matched to a gene: 6. In DNA form, the CDR3 reads TGCGCCAGCAGTGAAGGGACGGGAGGGCCCCAGTACTTC. This codes for CASSEGTGGPQYF.

The chain is built from TRBV19 and TRBJ2-2; 9 bases align to TRBD1. Losses at the gene ends were 5 bases for V and 0 bases for J; bases not matched to a gene: 4. Germline CDR1 and CDR2: LNHDA and SQIVND (reference sequence). The CDR3 covers 16 residues. CDR3 DNA: TGTGCCAGTAGTGGACAGGGGCGGCCGAACACCGGGGAGCTGTTTTTT. Its translation is CASSGQGRPNTGELFF.

In this sample, this clone turned up once. The chain links TRBV27 to TRBJ2-1; 15 bases map to TRBD2. The CDR3 runs to 17 residues. Germline V gene data show CDR1 as MNHEY and CDR2 as SMNVEV (reference sequence). V trimming: 5 bases; J trimming: 6 bases; junction bases outside the gene matches: 8. The CDR3 reads CASSTGTSGRFINEQFF. CDR3 DNA: TGTGCCAGCAGTACAGGGACTAGCGGGAGGTTTATCAATGAGCAGTTCTTC.

The CDR3 DNA is TGCGCCAGCAGTCAGAGACCCGACTACGAGACTGAAGCTTTCTTT. Its protein product is CASSQRPDYETEAFF. The chain has TRBV4-1 and TRBJ1-1; D is uncertain. The CDR3 is 15 residues long. V was pared by 6 bases and J by 5 bases, with 19 bases between. Per the germline V gene, CDR1 is MGHRA and CDR2 is YSYEKL.

The V and J genes are TRBV7-9 and TRBJ1-2, with unresolved D. CDR3 length: 15 amino acids. The V gene lost 2 bases and the J gene lost 5 bases, with 15 bases spanning the gap. Germline V gene data show CDR1 as SEHNR and CDR2 as FQNEAQ (reference sequence). In DNA, the CDR3 is TGTGCCAGCAGCTTATGGCCTCCACCCAATTATGGCTACACCTTC. Amino acids: CASSLWPPPNYGYTF. Variable domain in full (rest from reference TRBV7-9 and TRBJ1-2): DTGVSQNPRHKITKRGQNVTFRCDPISEHNRLYWYRQTLGQGPEFLTYFQNEAQLEKSRLLSDRFSAERPKGSFSTLEIQRTEQGDSAMYLCASSLWPPPNYGYTFGSGTRLTVV.

This clone has only a few counts. The rearrangement links TRBV6-4 to TRBJ1-1; TRBD1 is a possible D gene (6 bases). V was pared by 0 bases and J by 6 bases, with 11 bases between. The CDR3 loop spans 14 amino acids. From germline, CDR1 is MRHNA and CDR2 SNTAGT. CDR3 bases: TGTGCCAGCAGTGACTCGATAGGGGGTTCTGAAGCTTTCTTT. Translated: CASSDSIGGSEAFF.

This chain connects TRBV5-3 to TRBJ1-4; D might be TRBD1 (5 bases). TRBV5-3 qualifies as an ORF whose function is uncertain. Trimming stripped 4 bases from V and 6 bases from J, with 19 bases between. The length of the CDR3 is 16 residues. CDR3 bases: TGTGCCAGAAGCCTCAAACCCCGAGGAGGGGATGAAAAACTGTTTTTT. As protein: CARSLKPRGGDEKLFF.

This chain links TRBV11-2 with TRBJ2-1, with 8 bases that match TRBD1. The germline CDR1 and CDR2 sequences are SGHAT and FQNNGV. The length of the CDR3 is 15 residues. V was pared by 5 bases and J by 4 bases, with 7 bases of the junction left unmatched. The CDR3 sequence is CASSRSGTGYNEQFF. The CDR3 DNA sequence: TGTGCCAGCAGCCGATCCGGGACAGGATACAATGAGCAGTTCTTC.

V usage is TRBV30 and J usage is TRBJ1-4; D possibly corresponds to TRBD1 (6 bases). The germline V gene encodes CDR1 GTSNPN and CDR2 SVGIG (reference sequence). Trimming pared 2 bases from V and 12 bases from J, leaving 19 bases between. The CDR3 loop spans 14 amino acids. The CDR3 reads CAWSSREGGEELFF. In nucleotides, the CDR3 is TGTGCCTGGAGTTCCCGGGAGGGGGGAGAGGAACTGTTTTTT.

The chain has TRBV18 and TRBJ2-7, with 11 bases fitting TRBD1. CDR1 KGHSH and CDR2 LQKENI come from the germline V gene. The junction had 9 bases not matched to a gene; V was cut back by 6 bases and J by 2 bases. There are 16 residues in the CDR3. CDR3 amino acids: CASSTYTGQGAYEQYF. In DNA, the CDR3 is TGTGCCAGCTCTACTTATACGGGACAGGGGGCCTACGAGCAGTACTTC.

The chain combines TRBV15 with TRBJ2-5; TRBD1 aligns across 9 bases. Germline CDR1 is LNHNV and CDR2 is YYDKDF (reference sequence). Trimming removed 3 bases from V and 4 bases from J; junction bases left unmatched: 3. This CDR3 region has 14 residues. The CDR3 DNA reads TGTGCCACCAGCAGGGAGACAGGGGGAGAGACCCAGTACTTC. Translating gives CATSRETGGETQYF.

This chain uses TRBV15 with TRBJ1-3; 9 bases fit TRBD1. The CDR3 is 17 amino acids. The V gene end was trimmed by 3 bases and the J gene end by 6 bases; junction bases not matched to a gene: 12. CDR1 and CDR2 (germline): LNHNV, YYDKDF (reference sequence). CDR3 sequence (DNA): TGTGCCACCAGCAGTAACCCCGGGACAGGGAATGAAAACACCATATATTTT. Its protein product is CATSSNPGTGNENTIYF.

The V call is TRBV7-2, the J call TRBJ1-1; tentatively, D is TRBD1 (6 bases). The length of the CDR3 is 13 residues. V lost 2 bases, J lost 4 bases, and 8 bases lay in between. Per the germline V gene, CDR1 is SGHTA and CDR2 is FQGNSA. CDR3 region: CASSLQGFTEAFF. The CDR3 region has the DNA TGTGCCAGCAGCTTACAGGGGTTCACTGAAGCTTTCTTT. Using reference TRBV7-2 and TRBJ1-1 for the parts outside the CDR3, the full variable domain is GAGVSQSPSNKVTEKGKDVELRCDPISGHTALYWYRQSLGQGLEFLIYFQGNSAPDKSGLPSDRFSAERTGGSVSTLTIQRTQQEDSAVYLCASSLQGFTEAFFGQGTRLTVV.

This chain joins TRBV4-1 and TRBJ1-1; D ambiguous. This CDR3 spans 14 amino acids. Germline CDR1 reads MGHRA; CDR2 reads YSYEKL. Trimming stripped 3 bases from V and 6 bases from J, with 14 bases between. CDR3 coding DNA: TGCGCCAGCAGCCACAAGGAGGGCGCCGCTGAAGCTTTCTTT. Protein sequence: CASSHKEGAAEAFF.

The V gene is TRBV2, the J gene TRBJ1-3; D is perhaps TRBD1 (6 bases). CDR3 length: 14 amino acids. Germline V lookup: CDR1 SNHLY, CDR2 FYNNEI. Trimming removed 0 bases from V and 9 bases from J, with 12 bases in between. CDR3 residues: CASSEARGPSTIYF. CDR3 sequence (DNA): TGTGCCAGCAGTGAAGCGCGGGGGCCCTCCACCATATATTTT.

The V and J genes are TRBV9 and TRBJ2-4; maybe TRBD2 (6 bases). V lost 4 bases to trimming and J lost 0 bases, with 17 bases between them. The length of the CDR3 is 17 residues. CDR1 is SGDLS, CDR2 YYNGEE, per germline. The CDR3 loop reads CASSSGGLRKAKNIQYF. CDR3 coding DNA: TGTGCCAGCAGCTCCGGGGGTCTCCGAAAAGCCAAAAACATTCAGTACTTC.

The chain links TRBV19 to TRBJ1-2; 9 nucleotides agree with TRBD1. The CDR3 has 16 amino acids. Per the germline V gene, CDR1 is LNHDA and CDR2 is SQIVND (reference sequence). V shed 10 bases and J 2 bases; nucleotides not matched to a gene: 14. CDR3 coding DNA: TGTGCCACCTCCCGGGGGTCCGGACAGGGGAACTATGGCTACACCTTC. Translating it yields CATSRGSGQGNYGYTF.

The chain recombines TRBV27 with TRBJ1-6, with a tentative D call TRBD1 (5 bases). V was clipped by 5 bases and J by 2 bases, with 10 bases between them. CDR3 length equals 15 residues. Looked up from germline, CDR1 is MNHEY and CDR2 is SMNVEV (reference sequence). Written as DNA, the CDR3 is TGTGCCAGCAGTGGCCGGGGGGCCTATAATTCACCCCTCCACTTT. Translated, it gives CASSGRGAYNSPLHF.

The genes are TRBV28 and TRBJ2-6, with D tentatively TRBD2 (6 bases). This CDR3 contains 17 residues. The V gene's germline CDR1 is MDHEN and CDR2 SYDVKM. V was clipped by 9 bases and J by 0 bases, with 18 bases between them. As DNA, the CDR3 is TGTGCCAGTCGGAGGGGCCAGGGTAGCTCTGGGGCCAACGTCCTGACTTTC. Translating it yields CASRRGQGSSGANVLTF.

This clone was detected only once. The J gene is TRBJ2-1, the V gene TRBV4-1; 11 nucleotides line up with TRBD2. The V segment lost 2 bases and the J segment 7 bases; nucleotides outside the gene matches: 7. The CDR3 totals 16 residues. Germline CDR1 is MGHRA and CDR2 is YSYEKL. The DNA for the CDR3 is TGCGCCAGCAGCCAACTCGGACTAGCGGGTACAAATGAGCAGTTCTTC. Translating gives CASSQLGLAGTNEQFF.

This chain joins TRBV14 and TRBJ2-7, with D tentatively TRBD1 (5 bases). CDR3 size: 14 residues. Trimming left V 2 bases short and J 5 bases short, with 13 bases between. Germline V gene lookup returns CDR1 SGHDN and CDR2 FVKESK. The CDR3 loop reads CASSQTQASNEQYF. DNA for the CDR3: TGTGCCAGCAGCCAAACACAGGCTTCCAACGAGCAGTACTTC.

This chain joins TRBV7-2 and TRBJ1-5, with a tentative D call TRBD1 (5 bases). In germline, CDR1 is SGHTA, CDR2 FQGNSA. Trimming removed 3 bases at V and 6 bases at J, with 18 bases between. The CDR3 runs to 16 residues. DNA for the CDR3: TGTGCCAGCAGCTTTTCCGGACAAGGCTTAGGTCAGCCCCAGCATTTT. Its translation is CASSFSGQGLGQPQHF.

The V call is TRBV11-2, the J call TRBJ2-5; 8 bases are shared with TRBD2. The CDR3 spans 16 residues. Unmatched junction bases numbered 8, after V lost 4 bases and J lost 1 base. In germline, CDR1 is SGHAT, CDR2 FQNNGV. The CDR3: CASSSQPAGGQETQYF. The CDR3, as DNA: TGTGCCAGCAGCTCCCAGCCGGCGGGGGGCCAAGAGACCCAGTACTTC.

V and J are TRBV9 and TRBJ2-2, with TRBD2 identical over 15 bases. The CDR3 is made up of 19 amino acids. With 3 bases clipped from V and 4 bases from J, the junction kept 10 bases outside the gene matches. Germline assignment: CDR1 SGDLS and CDR2 YYNGEE. CDR3 loop: CASSGPGLAGGQVTGELFF. CDR3 nucleotides: TGTGCCAGCAGCGGCCCGGGACTAGCGGGGGGCCAGGTCACCGGGGAGCTGTTTTTT.

The gene calls are TRBV29-1 and TRBJ2-2; 12 bases align to TRBD2. Germline assignment: CDR1 SQVTM and CDR2 ANQGSEA. The CDR3 length is 16 residues. The ends lost 6 bases at V and 4 bases at J; junction bases unmatched: 9. CDR3 bases: TGCAGCGTCACTGGTAGGACTAGCGGGGCCACCGGGGAGCTGTTTTTT. It encodes CSVTGRTSGATGELFF.

The table lists this clone with a count of one. This chain connects TRBV7-2 to TRBJ2-7; the D gene is possibly TRBD2 (6 bases). The CDR3 has 17 amino acids. Germline lookup yields CDR1 SGHTA and CDR2 FQGNSA. Trimming left V 0 bases short and J 2 bases short, with 17 bases between. DNA of the CDR3: TGTGCCAGCAGCTTAGCGCGCGGGTCTAGCGAGACCTACGAGCAGTACTTC. Translated, it gives CASSLARGSSETYEQYF.

The gene calls are TRBV13 and TRBJ2-1; D is perhaps TRBD2 (5 bases). Trimming cost V 1 base and J 9 bases, with 10 bases left between them. This CDR3 is built from 13 residues. Germline CDR1 and CDR2: PRHDT and FYEKMQ (reference sequence). CDR3 bases: TGTGCCAGCAGCTTAGCCCCGGAGGTTGAGCAGTTCTTC. Residues: CASSLAPEVEQFF.

The chain couples TRBV5-1 to TRBJ2-7; tentative D call: TRBD2 (5 bases). The ends were cut back, 4 bases at V and 2 bases at J, with 10 bases in the middle. The CDR3 length is 13 residues. Germline CDR1 is SGHRS and CDR2 is YFSETQ. In DNA form, the CDR3 reads TGCGCCAGCAGCAAAGACTATCCCTACGAGCAGTACTTC. It translates to CASSKDYPYEQYF.

The J gene is TRBJ1-1, the V gene TRBV30; a possible D gene is TRBD1 (5 bases). Trimming took 4 bases from V and 1 from J, leaving 7 bases between them. CDR1 is GTSNPN and CDR2 is SVGIG in the germline V gene (reference sequence). CDR3 length: 12 residues. CDR3 nucleotide sequence: TGTGCCTGGACAACAGGGAACACTGAAGCTTTCTTT. It codes for CAWTTGNTEAFF.